The clone carrying this TCR beta chain turned up a few times. This sample is part of a study of cytomegalovirus exposure and HLA in healthy donors. Both 60 Vbeta primers and 13 Jbeta primers went into the PCR. TCRdb's copy holds only in-frame clones and misses some; the assay was immunoSEQ multiplex PCR. The top ten hold approximately 10% of the sample, which has roughly 150,000 clones, 75% seen once. The CDR3 spans 17 residues. Germline lookup yields CDR1 SEHNR and CDR2 FQNEAQ (reference sequence). V was clipped by 8 bases and J by 4 bases; unmatched bases: 10. The V and J genes are TRBV7-9 and TRBJ2-3; 15 nucleotides match TRBD2. Sequenced material: PBMCs. This sequence was found in a man in his late teens or twenties in good health and CMV-seropositive. For the CDR3, the DNA is TGTGCCAGCCGGGGACTAGCGGGAGGCGGAGATTCAGATACGCAGTATTTT. Protein: CASRGLAGGGDSDTQYF.